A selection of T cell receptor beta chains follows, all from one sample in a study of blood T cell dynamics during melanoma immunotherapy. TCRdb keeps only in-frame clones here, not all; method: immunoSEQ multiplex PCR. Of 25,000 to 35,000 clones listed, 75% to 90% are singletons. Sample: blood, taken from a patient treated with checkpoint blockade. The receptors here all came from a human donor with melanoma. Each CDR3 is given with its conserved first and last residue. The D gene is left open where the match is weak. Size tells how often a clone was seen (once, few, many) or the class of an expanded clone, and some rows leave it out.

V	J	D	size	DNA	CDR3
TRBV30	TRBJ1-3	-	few	TGTGCCTGGACCTTGGTGGGGAACACCATATATTTT	CAWTLVGNTIYF
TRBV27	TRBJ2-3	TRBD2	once	TGTGCCAGCAGTTTATCGGGGACTAGCGGGAGTCTTACGCAGTATTTT	CASSLSGTSGSLTQYF
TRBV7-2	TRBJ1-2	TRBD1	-	TGTGCCAGCAGCCCCCAGACAGGGATGTTGAACTATGGCTACACCTTC	CASSPQTGMLNYGYTF
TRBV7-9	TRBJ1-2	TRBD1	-	TGTGCCAGCAGCCCTTCAGGGGGCGCACGTGGCTACACCTTC	CASSPSGGARGYTF
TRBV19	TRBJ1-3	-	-	TGTGCCAGTAGTATTTCGAAGAATTTATGGGACACCATATATTTT	CASSISKNLWDTIYF
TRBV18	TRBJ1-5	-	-	TGTGCCAGCTCACCCGACAGCCGCAATCAGCCCCAGCATTTT	CASSPDSRNQPQHF
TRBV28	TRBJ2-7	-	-	TGTGCCAGCAGTTTATTGACCCCTCGCGAGCAGTACTTC	CASSLLTPREQYF
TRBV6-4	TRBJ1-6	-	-	TGTGCCAGCAGTCCAGGGGCCGTGAATTCACCCCTCCACTTT	CASSPGAVNSPLHF
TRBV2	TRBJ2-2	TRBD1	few	TGTGCCAGCAGTCTCCTTGACTACCCGACAGGGCAGGACACCGGGGAGCTGTTTTTT	CASSLLDYPTGQDTGELFF
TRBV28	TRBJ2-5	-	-	TGTGCCAGCAGTACAGAGACCCAGTACTTC	CASSTETQYF
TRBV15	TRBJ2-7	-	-	TGTGCCACCAGCAGAGATCGAGGAAACTCCTACGAGCAGTACTTC	CATSRDRGNSYEQYF
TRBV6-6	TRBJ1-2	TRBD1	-	TGTGCCAGCAGTACGCGACAGGGCATCGGTGGCTACACCTTC	CASSTRQGIGGYTF
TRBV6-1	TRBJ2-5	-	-	TGTGCCAGCAGTGAAGGGGGGGATAGGGTACGGGAGACCCAGTACTTC	CASSEGGDRVRETQYF
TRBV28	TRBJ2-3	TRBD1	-	TGTGCCAGCAGTTACAGGGGGTTATTCACAGATACGCAGTATTTT	CASSYRGLFTDTQYF
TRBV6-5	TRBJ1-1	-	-	TGTGCCAGCAGGCGAACAGGGAGCTACACTGAAGCTTTCTTT	CASRRTGSYTEAFF
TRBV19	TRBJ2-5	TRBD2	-	TGTGCCAGTAGTACCTTACCCGGACTAGCGGGACGAGAGACCCAGTACTTC	CASSTLPGLAGRETQYF
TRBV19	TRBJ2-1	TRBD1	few	TGTGCCAGTAGTATAAGGCAGGGGGCGCAGGATGAGCAGTTCTTC	CASSIRQGAQDEQFF
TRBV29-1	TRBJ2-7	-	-	TGCAGCGTCGGAACAGGACTCCTCTCCTACGAGCAGTACTTC	CSVGTGLLSYEQYF
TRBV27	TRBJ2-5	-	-	TGTGCCAGCAGTTTTAAGAGGGGCGGAGAGACCCAGTACTTC	CASSFKRGGETQYF
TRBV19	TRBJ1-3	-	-	TGTGCCAGTAGACACCCTAGAGGAGGGGCTGGAAACACCATATATTTT	CASRHPRGGAGNTIYF
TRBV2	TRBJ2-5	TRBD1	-	TGTGCCAGCAGCGGGACAGAAGAGACCCAGTACTTC	CASSGTEETQYF
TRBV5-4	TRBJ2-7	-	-	TGTGCCAGCAGCTTGGGTGGGGGCTACGAGCAGTACTTC	CASSLGGGYEQYF
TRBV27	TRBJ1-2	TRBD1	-	TGTGCCAGCAGTCCCATAGGACAGGGGAATGGCTACACCTTC	CASSPIGQGNGYTF
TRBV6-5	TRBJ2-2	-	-	TGTGCCAGCCGCTCGGGGCCTTCCGGGGAGCTGTTTTTT	CASRSGPSGELFF
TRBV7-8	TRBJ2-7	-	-	TGTGCCAGCAGCGTACAGGGCTACGAGCAGTACTTC	CASSVQGYEQYF
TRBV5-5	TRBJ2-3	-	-	TGTGCCAGCAGCTTGCGACAACTCACAGATACGCAGTATTTT	CASSLRQLTDTQYF
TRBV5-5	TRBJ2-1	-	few	TGTGCCAGCAGCCCTGGTGGGGGCGGCAATGAGCAGTTCTTC	CASSPGGGGNEQFF
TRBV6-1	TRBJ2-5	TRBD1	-	TGTGCCAGCAGGACCGGGACAGGGCTTGGGGAGACCCAGTACTTC	CASRTGTGLGETQYF
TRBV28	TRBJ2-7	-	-	TGTGCCAGCAGTTTTCTGGGACAAAGCTCCTACGAGCAGTACTTC	CASSFLGQSSYEQYF
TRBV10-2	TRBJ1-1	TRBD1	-	TGCGCCAGCACCGCTATGGGACAGGGGAACACTGAAGCTTTCTTT	CASTAMGQGNTEAFF
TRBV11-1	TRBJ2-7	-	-	TGTGCCAGCAGCGTAGACAGACCCGTCTCCTACGAGCAGTACTTC	CASSVDRPVSYEQYF
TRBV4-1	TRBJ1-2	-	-	TGCGCCAGCAGCCAGGGCAGTGATGGCTACACCTTC	CASSQGSDGYTF
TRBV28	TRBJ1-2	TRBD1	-	TGTGCCAGCAGTTTGACAGGGATCCGTGGCTACACCTTC	CASSLTGIRGYTF
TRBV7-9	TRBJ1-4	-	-	TGTGCCAGCAGCTTACCCAGGGCAGGGAATGAAAAACTGTTTTTT	CASSLPRAGNEKLFF
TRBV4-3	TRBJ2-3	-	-	TGCGCCAGCAGCCAAAAGCAGGGGGGGAGGGCAGATACGCAGTATTTT	CASSQKQGGRADTQYF
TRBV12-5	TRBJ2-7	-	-	TGTGCTAGTGGTTTCGACTACGAGCAGTACTTC	CASGFDYEQYF
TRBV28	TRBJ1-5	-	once	TGTGCCAGCAGAACCCAGGGTTCTCTCAATCAGCCCCAGCATTTT	CASRTQGSLNQPQHF
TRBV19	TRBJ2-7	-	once	TGTGCCAGTAGTCGGGGCGGAAGCGGGCTCTACGAGCAGTACTTC	CASSRGGSGLYEQYF
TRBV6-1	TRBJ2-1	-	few	TGTGCCAGCAGTGATCTGGTTGAGCAGTTCTTC	CASSDLVEQFF
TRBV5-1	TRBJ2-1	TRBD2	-	TGCGCCAGCAGCTGGGCCCGGGGGAGGGAGGAGCAGTTCTTC	CASSWARGREEQFF
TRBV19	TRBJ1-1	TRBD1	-	TGTGCCAGTAGTACAGGGGGGGCTAGCGCTGAAGCTTTCTTT	CASSTGGASAEAFF
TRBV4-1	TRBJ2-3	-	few	TGCGCCAGCAGCCAAGTACAGACCGGAGATACGCAGTATTTT	CASSQVQTGDTQYF
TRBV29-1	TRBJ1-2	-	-	TGCAGCGCCCTCCGCGGGGGGGCAGTCGGCTACACCTTC	CSALRGGAVGYTF
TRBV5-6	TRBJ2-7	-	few	TGTGCCAGCAGCTTGGCTGGGGCTGACTACGAGCAGTACTTC	CASSLAGADYEQYF
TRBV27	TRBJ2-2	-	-	TGTGCCAGCAGTTTAACTAGGGCGGACACCGGGGAGCTGTTTTTT	CASSLTRADTGELFF